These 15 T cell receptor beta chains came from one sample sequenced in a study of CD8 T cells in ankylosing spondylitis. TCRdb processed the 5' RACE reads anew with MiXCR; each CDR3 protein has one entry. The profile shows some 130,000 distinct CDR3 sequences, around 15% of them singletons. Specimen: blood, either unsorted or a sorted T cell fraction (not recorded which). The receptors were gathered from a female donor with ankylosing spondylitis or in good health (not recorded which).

CDR3 nucleotide sequence: TGTGCCAGCAGTTTAGGACGGGGCAGCAATCAGCCCCAGCATTTT. The encoded protein is CASSLGRGSNQPQHF. This sequence joins TRBV12-3 or TRBV12-4 and TRBJ1-5, with D perhaps TRBD1 (5 bases). The CDR3 sequence is 15 residues long. The germline V and J ends were trimmed by 1 base and 1 base, with 8 bases remaining between them.

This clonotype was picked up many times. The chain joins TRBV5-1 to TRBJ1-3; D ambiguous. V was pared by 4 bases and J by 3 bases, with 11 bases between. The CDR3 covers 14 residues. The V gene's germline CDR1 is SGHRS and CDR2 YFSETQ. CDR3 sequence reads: CASSLGSVGNTIYF. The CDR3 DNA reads TGCGCCAGCAGCCTGGGGTCCGTTGGAAACACCATATATTTT.

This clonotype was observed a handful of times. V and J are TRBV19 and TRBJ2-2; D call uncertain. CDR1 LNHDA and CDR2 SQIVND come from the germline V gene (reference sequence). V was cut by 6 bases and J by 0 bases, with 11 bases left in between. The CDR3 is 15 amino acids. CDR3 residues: CASSLQETNTGELFF. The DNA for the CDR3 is TGTGCCAGTAGCTTGCAGGAAACGAACACCGGGGAGCTGTTTTTT.

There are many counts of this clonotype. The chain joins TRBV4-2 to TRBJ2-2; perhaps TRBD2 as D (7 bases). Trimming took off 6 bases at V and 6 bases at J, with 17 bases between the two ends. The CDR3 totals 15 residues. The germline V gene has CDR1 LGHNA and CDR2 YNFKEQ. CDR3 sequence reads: CASSSEGGAAGELFF. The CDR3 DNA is TGTGCCAGCAGTAGTGAGGGGGGGGCAGCCGGGGAGCTGTTTTTT.

The DNA of the CDR3 is TGCGCCAGCAGCTTGGGGGCCGAAGAGACCCAGTACTTC. Protein product: CASSLGAEETQYF. V and J are TRBV5-1 and TRBJ2-5; D uncertain. Trimming took 0 bases from V and 3 from J, leaving 6 bases between them. Germline V gives CDR1 SGHRS, CDR2 YFSETQ. The CDR3 covers 13 residues.

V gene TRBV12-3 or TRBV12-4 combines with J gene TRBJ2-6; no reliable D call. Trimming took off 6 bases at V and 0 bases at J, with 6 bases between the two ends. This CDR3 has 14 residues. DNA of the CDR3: TGTGCCAGCAGCTTCGGCTCTGGGGCCAACGTCCTGACTTTC. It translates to CASSFGSGANVLTF.

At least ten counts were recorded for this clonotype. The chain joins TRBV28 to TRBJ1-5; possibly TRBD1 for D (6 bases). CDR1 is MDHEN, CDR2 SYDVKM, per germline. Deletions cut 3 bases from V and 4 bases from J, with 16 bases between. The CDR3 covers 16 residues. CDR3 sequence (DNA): TGTGCCAGCAGTTTTGGAGACAGGTCAGGGAATCAGCCCCAGCATTTT. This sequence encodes CASSFGDRSGNQPQHF. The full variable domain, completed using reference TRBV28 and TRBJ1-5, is DVKVTQSSRYLVKRTGEKVFLECVQDMDHENMFWYRQDPGLGLRLIYFSYDVKMKEKGDIPEGYSVSREKKERFSLILESASTNQTSMYLCASSFGDRSGNQPQHFGDGTRLSIL.

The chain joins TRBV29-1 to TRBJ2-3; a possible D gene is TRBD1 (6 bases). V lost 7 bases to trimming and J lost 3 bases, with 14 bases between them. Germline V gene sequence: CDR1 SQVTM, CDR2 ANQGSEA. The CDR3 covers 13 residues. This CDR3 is CSGSGVGTDTQYF. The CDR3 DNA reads TGCAGCGGGTCAGGGGTCGGGACAGATACGCAGTATTTT.

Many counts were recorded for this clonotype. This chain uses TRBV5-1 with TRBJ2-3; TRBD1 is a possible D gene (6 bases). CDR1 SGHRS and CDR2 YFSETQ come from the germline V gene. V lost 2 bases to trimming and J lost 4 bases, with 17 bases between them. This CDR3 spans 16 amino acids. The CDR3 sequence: CASSLLVQGAADTQYF. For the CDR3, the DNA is TGCGCCAGCAGCTTATTGGTACAGGGCGCCGCAGATACGCAGTATTTT.

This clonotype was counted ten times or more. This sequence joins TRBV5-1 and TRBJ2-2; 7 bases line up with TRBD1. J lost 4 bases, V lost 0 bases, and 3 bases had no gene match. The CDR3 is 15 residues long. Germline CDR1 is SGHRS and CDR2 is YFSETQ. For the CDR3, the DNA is TGCGCCAGCAGCTTGGATGGGACAGCCACCGGGGAGCTGTTTTTT. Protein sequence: CASSLDGTATGELFF.

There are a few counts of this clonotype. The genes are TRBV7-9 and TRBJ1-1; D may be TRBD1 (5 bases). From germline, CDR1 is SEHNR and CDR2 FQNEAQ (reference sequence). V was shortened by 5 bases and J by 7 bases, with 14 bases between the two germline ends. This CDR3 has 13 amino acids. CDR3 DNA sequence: TGTGCCAGCAGCCAACAAGGGGTAAATGAAGCTTTCTTT. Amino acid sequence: CASSQQGVNEAFF.

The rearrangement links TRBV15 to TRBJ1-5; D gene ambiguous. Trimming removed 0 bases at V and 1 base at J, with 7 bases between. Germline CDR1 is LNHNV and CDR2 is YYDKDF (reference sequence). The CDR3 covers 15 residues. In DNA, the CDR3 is TGTGCCACCAGCAGAGATCCATGGAGCAATCAGCCCCAGCATTTT. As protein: CATSRDPWSNQPQHF.

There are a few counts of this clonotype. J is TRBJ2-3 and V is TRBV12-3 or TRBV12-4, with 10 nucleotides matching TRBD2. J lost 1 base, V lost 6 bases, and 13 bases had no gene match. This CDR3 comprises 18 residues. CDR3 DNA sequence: TGTGCCAGCAGCTCCAAGCGGGGGGGCCTGTGGGGCACAGATACGCAGTATTTT. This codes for CASSSKRGGLWGTDTQYF.

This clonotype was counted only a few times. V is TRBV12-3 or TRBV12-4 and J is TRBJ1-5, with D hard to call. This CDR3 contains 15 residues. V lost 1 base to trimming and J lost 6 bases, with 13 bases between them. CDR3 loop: CASSLGGVYGQPQHF. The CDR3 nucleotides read TGTGCCAGCAGTTTAGGCGGGGTGTACGGTCAGCCCCAGCATTTT.

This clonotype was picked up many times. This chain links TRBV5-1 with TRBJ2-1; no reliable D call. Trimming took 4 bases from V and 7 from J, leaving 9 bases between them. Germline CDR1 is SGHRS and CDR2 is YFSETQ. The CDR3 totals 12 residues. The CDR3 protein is CASSIDLNEQFF. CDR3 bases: TGCGCCAGCAGCATAGACCTGAATGAGCAGTTCTTC.